This T cell receptor beta chain was recovered during a study of a mutant IDH1 vaccine in newly diagnosed glioma (dated by TCRdb to about 2021). For context, the study as a whole: Vaccination began 4-6 weeks after radiotherapy alone, or alongside temozolomide cycles in the chemotherapy-containing groups. Before enrollment, patients had received standard therapy of radiotherapy alone, temozolomide alone, or radiochemotherapy with temozolomide; most received the combination. For exploratory analyses, fewer than 30 treated patients had longitudinal TCRB deep sequencing done wherever samples were available. The week-35 safety follow-up was designated visit V12, and the week-47 end of study was designated visit V13. Of the roughly 34 treated patients, around 62% were male and around 38% were female, and a mean age of roughly 37 years was recorded. Peripheral blood was collected at six visits: V03 (baseline), V05, V07, V10, V12 and V13.

Details on this clone: What antigen it recognizes has not been identified. The input lacks base qualities; no much larger clone sits a single base away.

The label giving this sample's time point can be read as: week 35, safety follow-up. Each vaccine dose, consisting of 300 ug of a 20-mer mutant IDH1 peptide in Montanide, was administered subcutaneously with topical imiquimod. Across visits V03 through V10, patients got a total of eight vaccinations, given in weeks 1, 3, 5, 7, 11, 15, 19 and 23. All donors had newly diagnosed IDH1-mutant astrocytomas of WHO grade 3 or 4 that showed loss of nuclear ATRX. The samples were drawn from NOA16, a multicentre, single-arm, open-label phase I trial in Germany that tested a mutant IDH1 peptide vaccine in humans for the first time. The DNeasy Blood and Tissue Kit was used to extract genomic DNA from EDTA blood for TCRB sequencing. Overall study results and their limits: PBMC samples for TCRB deep sequencing were selected based on availability. It was noted by the authors that analyses of patient blood samples could not be reproduced owing to sample limitations. No apparent relationship was observed between pseudoprogression and alterations in the top peripheral T cell clonotypes detected by TCRB sequencing. Across multiple MHC alleles, vaccine-induced immune responses were seen in approximately 93% of patients.

Library method: the immunoSEQ multiplex PCR assay. Rearranged TCR beta chain sequences were amplified with the hsTCRB Kit following the manufacturer's protocol. TCRB libraries were sequenced on an Illumina MiSeq. Turning to the authors' computational methods: The kit vendor's proprietary platform handled demultiplexing, trimming and gene mapping. Sourced from immuneACCESS, this table was stored by TCRdb with only in-frame sequences that have V and J called. A share of the clones is absent; for the studies checked, an unresolved V gene accounts for under half, and the remainder has no known explanation. V, J and clone size are taken as reported in that table, and D and trimming were inferred from the DNA itself. The sample yields about 32,000 clones; roughly 77% were counted once. The ten largest clones take up approximately 15% of the sample. This receptor was taken from a young man with glioma. The source material was PBMCs, sampled from a glioma patient whose treatment included an IDH1 peptide vaccine.

The CDR3 reads as follows: CAISDPGTGLQPQHF. The sequenced DNA is TGTGCCATCAGTGACCCCGGGACAGGGTTGCAGCCCCAGCATTTT. The chain uses TRBV10-3 and TRBJ1-5, with 9 middle bases fitting TRBD1. After removal of 3 bases from V and 7 bases from J, the junction retains 7 bases not matched to a gene. Spanning cysteine to phenylalanine, the CDR3 consists of 15 amino acids. CDR3 DNA only is kept here, 45 bases in frame from base 1. CDR1 and CDR2 were assigned from the germline V gene as ENHRY and SYGVKD.